The clone carrying this T cell receptor beta chain was detected many times. No antigen is known for it. The data were taken from a study of breast tumors, draining lymph nodes, adjacent tissues. TCRdb reanalysed the multiplex PCR reads using MiXCR and keeps one entry per CDR3 protein. Of tens of thousands of distinct CDR3 sequences listed, more than 20% are singletons. Overall study results and limits: Tumor TCR diversity was below lymph nodes but above nontumor tissue. Luminal-like breast cancer showed significantly higher tumor–nontumor repertoire similarity than basal-like. The lymph node origin of tumor T cells was framed as consistent with a hypothesis, not demonstrated.

CDR1 LNHDA and CDR2 SQIVND come from the germline V gene (reference sequence). The CDR3 runs to 15 residues. V lost 2 bases and J 2 bases, leaving 10 bases between the germline ends. The clonotype comes from a female donor with breast cancer. Some clones in this sample may be carry-over from other donors' samples. Sequencing was carried out using breast tumor tissue. The chain joins TRBV19 to TRBJ1-3; unclear D gene. This CDR3 is CASSISTGPGNTIYF. As DNA, the CDR3 is TGTGCCAGTAGTATATCGACCGGCCCTGGAAACACCATATATTTT.